This T cell receptor beta chain was obtained from a study of T cell repertoires in cytomegalovirus infection. In regard to this clonotype: The antigen remains unidentified.

TCRdb re-called the reads with MiXCR, one entry per CDR3 protein. In the table there are fewer than 1,000,000 distinct CDR3 sequences, around 32% of which are singletons. V trimming: 1 base; J trimming: 1 base; junction bases outside the gene matches: 13. This CDR3 has 20 amino acids. Germline CDR1 reads SGHVS; CDR2 reads FNYEAQ. The clonotype comes from a human donor in good health (CMV status not recorded). Some clones in this sample may be carry-over from other donors' samples. Material: cultured CD8+ T cells from PBMCs, obtained from culture after CMV antigen stimulation. The chain uses TRBV7-6 and TRBJ2-2; 9 bases fit TRBD2. The DNA of the CDR3 is TGTGCCAGCAGCTTAGAATACGGGACTAGCACATTCTTGAACACCGGGGAGCTGTTTTTT. Translating gives CASSLEYGTSTFLNTGELFF.